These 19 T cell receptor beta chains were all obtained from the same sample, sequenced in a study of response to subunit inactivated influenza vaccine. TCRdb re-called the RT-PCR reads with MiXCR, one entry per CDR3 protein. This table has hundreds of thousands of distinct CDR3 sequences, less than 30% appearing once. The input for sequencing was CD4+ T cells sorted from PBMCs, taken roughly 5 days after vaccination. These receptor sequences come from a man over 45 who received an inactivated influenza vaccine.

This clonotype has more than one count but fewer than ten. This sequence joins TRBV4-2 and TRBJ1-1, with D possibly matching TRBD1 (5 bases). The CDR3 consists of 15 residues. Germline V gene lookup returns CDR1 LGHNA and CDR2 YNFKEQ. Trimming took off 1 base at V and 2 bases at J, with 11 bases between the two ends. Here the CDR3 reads CASSQAGGGNTEAFF. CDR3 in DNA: TGTGCCAGCAGCCAAGCTGGGGGAGGCAACACTGAAGCTTTCTTT.

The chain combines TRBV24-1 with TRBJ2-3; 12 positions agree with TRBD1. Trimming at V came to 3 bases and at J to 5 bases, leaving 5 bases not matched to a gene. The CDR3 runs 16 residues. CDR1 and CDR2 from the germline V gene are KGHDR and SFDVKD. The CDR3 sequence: CATSDPGQGAIDTQYF. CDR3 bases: TGTGCCACCAGTGATCCGGGACAGGGGGCTATAGATACGCAGTATTTT.

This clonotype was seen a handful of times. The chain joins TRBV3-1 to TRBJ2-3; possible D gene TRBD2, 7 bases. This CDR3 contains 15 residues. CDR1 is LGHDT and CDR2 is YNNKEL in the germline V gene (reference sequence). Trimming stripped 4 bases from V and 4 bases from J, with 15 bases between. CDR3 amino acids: CASSPRGGGADTQYF. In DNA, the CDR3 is TGTGCCAGCAGCCCCCGAGGGGGGGGGGCAGATACGCAGTATTTT.

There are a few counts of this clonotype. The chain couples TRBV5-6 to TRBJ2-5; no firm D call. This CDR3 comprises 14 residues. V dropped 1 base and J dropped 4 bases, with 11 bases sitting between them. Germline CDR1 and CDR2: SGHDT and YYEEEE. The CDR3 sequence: CASSLMLGPETQYF. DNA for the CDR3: TGTGCCAGCAGCTTGATGCTAGGCCCAGAGACCCAGTACTTC.

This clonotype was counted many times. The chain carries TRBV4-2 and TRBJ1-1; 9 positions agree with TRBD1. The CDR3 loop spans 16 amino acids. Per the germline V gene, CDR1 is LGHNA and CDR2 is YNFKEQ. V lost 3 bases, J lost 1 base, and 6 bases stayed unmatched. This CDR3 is CASSHNTGGRNTEAFF. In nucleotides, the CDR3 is TGTGCCAGCAGCCATAACACAGGGGGCCGGAACACTGAAGCTTTCTTT.

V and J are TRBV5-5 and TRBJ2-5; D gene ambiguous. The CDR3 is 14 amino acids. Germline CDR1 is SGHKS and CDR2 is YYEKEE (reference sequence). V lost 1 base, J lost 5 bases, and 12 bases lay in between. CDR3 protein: CASSLQTRTETQYF. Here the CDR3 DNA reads TGTGCCAGCAGCTTGCAGACAAGAACGGAGACCCAGTACTTC.

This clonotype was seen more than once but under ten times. CDR3 sequence reads: CSVSSSSYEQYF. CDR3 DNA: TGCAGCGTCAGCAGTAGCTCCTACGAGCAGTACTTC. The genes are TRBV29-1 and TRBJ2-7, with no clear D. V lost 6 bases to trimming and J lost 0 bases, with 9 bases between them. Germline V lookup: CDR1 SQVTM, CDR2 ANQGSEA. The CDR3 consists of 12 residues.

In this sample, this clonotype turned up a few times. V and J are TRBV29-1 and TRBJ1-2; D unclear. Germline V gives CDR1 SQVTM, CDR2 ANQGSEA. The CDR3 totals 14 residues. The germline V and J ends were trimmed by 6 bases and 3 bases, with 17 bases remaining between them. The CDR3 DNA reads TGCAGCGTCCCGCCTCACCGGGCTGACTATGGCTACACCTTC. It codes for CSVPPHRADYGYTF.

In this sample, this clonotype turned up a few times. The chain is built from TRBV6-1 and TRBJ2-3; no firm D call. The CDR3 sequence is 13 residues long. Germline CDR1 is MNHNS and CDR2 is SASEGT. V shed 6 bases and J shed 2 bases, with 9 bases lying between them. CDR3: CASRVTATDTQYF. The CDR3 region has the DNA TGTGCCAGCAGGGTAACAGCCACAGATACGCAGTATTTT.

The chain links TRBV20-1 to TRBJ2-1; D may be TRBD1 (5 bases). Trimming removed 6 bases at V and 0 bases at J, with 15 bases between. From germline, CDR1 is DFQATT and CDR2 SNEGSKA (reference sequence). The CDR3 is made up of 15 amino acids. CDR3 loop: CSAQAGARSYNEQFF. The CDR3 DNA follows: TGCAGTGCCCAAGCTGGGGCCCGCTCCTACAATGAGCAGTTCTTC.

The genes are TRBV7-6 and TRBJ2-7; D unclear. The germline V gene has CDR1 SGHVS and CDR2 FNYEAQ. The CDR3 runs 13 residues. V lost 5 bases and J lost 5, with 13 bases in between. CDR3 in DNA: TGTGCCAGCAGCCCACTGGCTAGGGACGAGCAGTACTTC. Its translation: CASSPLARDEQYF.

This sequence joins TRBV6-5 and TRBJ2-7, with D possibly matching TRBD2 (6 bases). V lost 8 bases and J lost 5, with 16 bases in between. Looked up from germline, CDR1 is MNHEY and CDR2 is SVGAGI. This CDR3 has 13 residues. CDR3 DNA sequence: TGTGCCAGCCGATACGGGGGTAGAGACGAGCAGTACTTC. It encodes CASRYGGRDEQYF.

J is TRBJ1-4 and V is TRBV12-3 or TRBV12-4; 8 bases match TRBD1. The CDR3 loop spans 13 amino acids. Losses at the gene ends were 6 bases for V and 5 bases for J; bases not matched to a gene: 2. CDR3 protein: CASSGTGNEKLFF. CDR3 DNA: TGTGCCAGCAGCGGGACAGGAAATGAAAAACTGTTTTTT.

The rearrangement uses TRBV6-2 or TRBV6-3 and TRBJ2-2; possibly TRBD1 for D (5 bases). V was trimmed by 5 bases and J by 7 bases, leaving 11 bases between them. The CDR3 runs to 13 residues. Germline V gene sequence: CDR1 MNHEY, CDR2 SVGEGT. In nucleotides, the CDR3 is TGTGCCAGCAGTACCAGGGTAAACGGGGAGCTGTTTTTT. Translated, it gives CASSTRVNGELFF.

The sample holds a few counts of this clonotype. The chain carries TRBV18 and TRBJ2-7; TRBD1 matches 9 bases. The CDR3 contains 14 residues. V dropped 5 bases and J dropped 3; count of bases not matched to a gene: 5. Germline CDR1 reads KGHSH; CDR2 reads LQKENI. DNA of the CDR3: TGTGCCAGCTCAGAACGGACAGGGGACTACGAGCAGTACTTC. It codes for CASSERTGDYEQYF.

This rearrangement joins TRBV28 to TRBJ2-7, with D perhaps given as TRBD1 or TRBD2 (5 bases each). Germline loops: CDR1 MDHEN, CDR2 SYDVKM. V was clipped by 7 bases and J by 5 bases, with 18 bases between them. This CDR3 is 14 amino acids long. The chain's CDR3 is CASTNVGVLNEQYF. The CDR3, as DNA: TGTGCCAGCACCAATGTGGGGGTATTAAACGAGCAGTACTTC.

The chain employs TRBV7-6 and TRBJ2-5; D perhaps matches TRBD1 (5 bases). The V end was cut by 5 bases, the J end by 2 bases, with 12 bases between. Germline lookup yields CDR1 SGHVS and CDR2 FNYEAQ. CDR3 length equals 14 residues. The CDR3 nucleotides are TGTGCCAGCAGCCAAGACAGCATTCAAGAGACCCAGTACTTC. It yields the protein CASSQDSIQETQYF.

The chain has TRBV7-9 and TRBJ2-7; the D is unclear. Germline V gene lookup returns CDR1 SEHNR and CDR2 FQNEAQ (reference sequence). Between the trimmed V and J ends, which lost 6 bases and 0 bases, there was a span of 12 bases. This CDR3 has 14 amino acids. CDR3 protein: CASRSPSASYEQYF. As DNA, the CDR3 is TGTGCCAGCAGATCCCCTAGTGCCTCCTACGAGCAGTACTTC.

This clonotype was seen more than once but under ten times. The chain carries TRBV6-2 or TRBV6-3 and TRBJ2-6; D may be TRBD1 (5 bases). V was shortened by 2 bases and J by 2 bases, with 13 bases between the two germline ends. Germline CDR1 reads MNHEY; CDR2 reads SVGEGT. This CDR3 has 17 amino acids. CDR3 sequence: CASSYNPARAGANVLTF. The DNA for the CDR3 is TGTGCCAGCAGTTACAACCCCGCCAGGGCTGGGGCCAACGTCCTGACTTTC.